Listed here is a single T cell receptor beta chain. Antigen unknown. As to time point: newly diagnosed GD, antithyroid drugs for less than 3 months. Construction of the TCR library relied on RNA isolated from PBMCs. Under American Thyroid Association guidelines, Graves' disease was diagnosed. This entry is derived from a study of regulatory T cells in long-lasting Graves disease. General study results and limits: In persistent patients, shared public clonotypes (about 2,800) outnumbered those in new patients (about 890).

With iRepertoire HTBI primers and Arm-PCR of CDR3 regions, TCR beta libraries were built. TCRdb used MiXCR to reprocess the multiplex PCR reads, holding one entry per CDR3 protein. Of about 440,000 distinct CDR3 sequences in the sample, about 15% were seen once. Germline loops: CDR1 DFQATT, CDR2 SNEGSKA (reference sequence). Trimming left V 0 bases short and J 3 bases short, with 15 bases between. CDR3 length equals 15 residues. This sample was shared with a second study, whose subject was T cells in Graves' hyperthyroidism and ophthalmopathy. That paper adds: Clinical symptoms, serum thyroxine and TRAb, thyroid ultrasound and orbital computed tomography together formed the diagnostic basis. The authors' 13 V-J model separated ophthalmopathy from stable hyperthyroidism.

Sequences were derived from peripheral blood mononuclear cells (PBMCs), sampled at new diagnosis, from a patient treated with antithyroid drugs. The gene calls are TRBV20-1 and TRBJ2-7, with D uncertain. The TCR originated in a woman between 25 and 40 years old with Graves disease. CDR3 coding DNA: TGCAGTGCTAGAGAGGGCTCAGTTCCGGGCTACGAGCAGTACTTC. Protein sequence: CSAREGSVPGYEQYF.